A single T cell receptor beta chain is shown here with its context. Its antigen is unknown. No much larger clone is present one base from it, and per-base qualities are unavailable. The Qiagen DNeasy kit was used to extract genomic DNA from unsorted PBMCs and from the negatively selected CD4+ and CD8+ fractions. TCR beta CDR3 regions were subjected to amplification by immunoSEQ multiplex PCR with primers that anneal to V and J segments. Amplification bias was minimized using a synthetic immune receptor repertoire, and residual bias was removed computationally after sequencing. The authors' pipeline ran thus. Repertoire diversity was quantified as the Shannon entropy index using custom Python scripts. Unsorted, CD4+ and CD8+ repertoires were analyzed separately, except in combined analyses where CD4+ and CD8+ sequences were merged in silico. A clone was considered expanded if an increase in frequency of at least 2-fold after treatment relative to C1D1 was found, and a pseudocount of 0.5 was applied to clones undetected at baseline. Clones with 0 or 1 copy at C1D1 were defined as singleton clones, while clones with 2 or more copies were defined as non-singleton clones. By matching protein sequences in sorted samples from the same patient, clones expanded in unsorted samples were annotated as CD4+, CD8+ or unknown. Wilcoxon tests were applied to paired samples to test diversity changes from C1D1 to C4D1. TCRdb obtained this table from immuneACCESS and retained in-frame rearrangements with V and J assigned. These tables miss some clones; where compared with another copy, unresolved V genes account for less than half of the shortfall, and the remainder is unexplained. D and trimming come from the DNA, and the V and J calls and clone size come from that table. For this sample the table gives 65,000 to 95,000 clones, of which approximately 91% were detected only once. The leading ten clones occupy 22% of the sample.

Including cysteine and phenylalanine, the CDR3 has 11 amino acids. Of all the DNA, just the CDR3 is kept, 33 bases in frame from base 1. CDR1 and CDR2, looked up from the germline V gene, are SQVTM and ANQGSEA. Deletion took 4 bases off V and 3 bases off J, with a span of 6 bases between the germline ends. In the paper's terms, the time point label means: cycle 1 day 1 (C1D1), immediately before nivolumab initiation. Every trial patient had relapsed after autologous stem cell transplantation, and cohorts A, B and C differed in prior brentuximab vedotin exposure. A total of 56 patients with relapsed/refractory classical Hodgkin lymphoma made up the trial cohort, and each patient's best overall response was complete response, partial response or progressive disease. Trial patients were treated with single-agent nivolumab in the multi-cohort phase II CheckMate 205 trial. An independent review committee assessed best overall response by applying the 2007 International Working Group response criteria. PBMCs from the trial were collected at three points: immediately before nivolumab initiation (C1D1), and during therapy at cycle 2 day 1 and cycle 4 day 1. Peripheral blood was collected in 8 mL Vacutainer Cell Preparation Tubes, from which PBMCs were isolated by centrifugation and then cryopreserved.

This specimen belongs to a study of PD-1 blockade in classical Hodgkin lymphoma (TCRdb year 2020). General notes on the study: Nivolumab dosing was 3 mg/kg intravenously every 2 weeks, continuing until either disease progression or unacceptable toxicity. The study used TCR beta sequencing and CyTOF to define a peripheral blood immune signature of response to PD-1 blockade in classical Hodgkin lymphoma.

The paper as a whole reports these results and caveats: Trial patients achieving complete response had baseline diversity similar to newly diagnosed patients, whereas partial responders and progressors had significantly lower diversity. Patients starting nivolumab less than 1 year after ASCT had lower diversity and were excluded from later analyses to avoid confounding by immune reconstitution. By C4D1, a significant rise was seen in CD4+ TCR diversity but not in CD8+ TCR diversity (p=0.0027 vs p=0.16), and the rise was most apparent among complete responders (p=0.02). Only a single clinical trial cohort was studied, and what caused the repertoire differences, possibly disease activity or prior therapy, remained undefined. Baseline TCR diversity was reported to be lower in newly diagnosed patients than in healthy donors and to be lower still in relapsed/refractory patients.

Sequenced material: peripheral blood mononuclear cells (PBMCs), taken at baseline. Recombination joined TRBV29-1 with TRBJ1-1, with the D gene too uncertain to name. The clonotype comes from a human donor with classical Hodgkin lymphoma. CDR3 loop: CSVGWDTEAFF. The nucleotide sequence reads TGCAGCGTTGGGTGGGACACTGAAGCTTTCTTT.